The 18 T cell receptor beta chains in this list originate from one sample, sequenced in a study of cytomegalovirus exposure and HLA in healthy donors. This table comes from immunoSEQ multiplex PCR, and its TCRdb copy is limited to in-frame clones, with some not included. The sample includes roughly 180,000 clones, around nine tenths of them seen just once. The sample was PBMCs. These receptors all come from a man aged 30-40 years in good health and CMV-seropositive.

This clone was counted once. The chain carries TRBV9 and TRBJ2-7, with D perhaps matching TRBD2 (5 bases). This CDR3 has 14 amino acids. CDR1 is SGDLS, CDR2 YYNGEE, per germline. With 2 bases removed from V and 7 bases from J, the gap between germline ends came to 16 bases. CDR3 nucleotides: TGTGCCAGCAGCGTGGCGGGCCGAGGCTGGGAGCAGTACTTC. It encodes CASSVAGRGWEQYF.

The CDR3 spells CASSESGTGVWPQHF. In nucleotides, the CDR3 is TGTGCCAGCAGTGAATCCGGGACAGGGGTATGGCCCCAGCATTTT. The V call is TRBV2, the J call TRBJ1-5; 10 bases fit TRBD1. J was trimmed by 9 bases and V by 2 bases; bases with no gene match: 7. Per germline, CDR1 SNHLY and CDR2 FYNNEI. The CDR3 is 15 amino acids.

This chain joins TRBV28 and TRBJ2-7; 10 bases agree with TRBD2. Trimming took 7 bases from V and 4 from J; bases not matched to a gene: 10. The CDR3 contains 15 residues. Germline values: CDR1 MDHEN, CDR2 SYDVKM. The CDR3 region has the DNA TGTGCCAGCATTAGCACGGCTAGCGGGAGTTACGAGCAGTACTTC. It is translated as CASISTASGSYEQYF.

This chain uses TRBV19 with TRBJ1-2; weak D call: TRBD1 (6 bases). Trimming removed 0 bases from V and 14 bases from J, with 13 bases in between. The CDR3 consists of 12 residues. Looked up from germline, CDR1 is LNHDA and CDR2 is SQIVND (reference sequence). DNA for the CDR3: TGTGCCAGTAGTATAGACTACAGGGATTGGACCTTC. Translating gives CASSIDYRDWTF. The full variable domain, its missing parts supplied by reference TRBV19 and TRBJ1-2, is DGGITQSPKYLFRKEGQNVTLSCEQNLNHDAMYWYRQDPGQGLRLIYYSQIVNDFQKGDIAEGYSVSREKKESFPLTVTSAQKNPTAFYLCASSIDYRDWTFGSGTRLTVV.

The chain is built from TRBV7-6 and TRBJ2-3, with TRBD2 matching 9 bases. Germline V gene sequence: CDR1 SGHVS, CDR2 FNYEAQ. Trimming took 1 base from V and 0 from J; bases not matched to a gene: 5. This CDR3 has 17 residues. CDR3 nucleotides: TGTGCCAGCAGCTTAGTGGGTGGGACTAGCAGCACAGATACGCAGTATTTT. This encodes CASSLVGGTSSTDTQYF.

The J gene is TRBJ2-1, the V gene TRBV29-1, with 11 nucleotides matching TRBD1. V lost 7 bases to trimming and J lost 8 bases; unmatched junction nucleotides: 4. The CDR3 extends over 12 amino acids. The germline gives CDR1 SQVTM, CDR2 ANQGSEA. Here the CDR3 reads CSARTGGDEQFF. In DNA, the CDR3 is TGCAGCGCCCGGACAGGGGGCGATGAGCAGTTCTTC.

The gene calls are TRBV5-5 and TRBJ2-7; D not certain. V lost 0 bases to trimming and J lost 6 bases, with 7 bases between them. The CDR3 covers 12 residues. The germline V gene has CDR1 SGHKS and CDR2 YYEKEE (reference sequence). CDR3 loop: CASSLAVGEQYF. In nucleotides, the CDR3 is TGTGCCAGCAGCTTGGCCGTTGGCGAGCAGTACTTC.

The V and J genes are TRBV6-5 and TRBJ1-1; 7 bases are shared with TRBD1. CDR3 length equals 13 residues. CDR1 and CDR2 (germline): MNHEY, SVGAGI. V dropped 2 bases and J dropped 4; count of bases not matched to a gene: 1. The CDR3 sequence: CASSYAGGTEAFF. The CDR3 DNA sequence: TGTGCCAGCAGTTACGCAGGGGGCACTGAAGCTTTCTTT.

The V and J genes are TRBV6-5 and TRBJ2-7; maybe TRBD1 (6 bases). V shed 5 bases and J shed 0 bases, with 11 bases lying between them. The CDR3 is 14 amino acids. CDR1 is MNHEY and CDR2 is SVGAGI in the germline V gene. The CDR3, as DNA: TGTGCCAGCAGTGCCGACAGGAACTCCTACGAGCAGTACTTC. It specifies CASSADRNSYEQYF.

Here the CDR3 reads CASSFGGRQETQYF. The CDR3 DNA reads TGTGCCAGCAGCTTTGGGGGGCGCCAAGAGACCCAGTACTTC. The V and J genes are TRBV7-3 and TRBJ2-5; possibly TRBD1 or TRBD2 for D (6 bases each). From germline, CDR1 is SGHTA and CDR2 FQGTGA. The ends were cut back, 3 bases at V and 1 base at J, with 9 bases in the middle. The CDR3 loop spans 14 amino acids.

This chain joins TRBV4-3 and TRBJ1-2; a weak D match, TRBD1 (5 bases). The CDR3 runs 16 residues. Looked up from germline, CDR1 is LGHNA and CDR2 is YSLEER. V lost 2 bases, J lost 4 bases, and 17 bases lay in between. CDR3 loop: CASSQLRGSKSYGYTF. As DNA, the CDR3 is TGCGCCAGCAGCCAACTCCGGGGGTCGAAGTCCTATGGCTACACCTTC.

The V and J genes are TRBV11-2 and TRBJ1-5; D is ambiguous. The CDR3 totals 13 residues. Germline V lookup: CDR1 SGHAT, CDR2 FQNNGV. Trimming took 4 bases from V and 8 from J, leaving 12 bases between them. The chain's CDR3 is CASSSWEYEPQHF. The CDR3 coding sequence is TGTGCCAGCAGCTCCTGGGAGTATGAGCCCCAGCATTTT. Drawing the rest from reference TRBV11-2 and TRBJ1-5, the complete variable domain is EAGVAQSPRYKIIEKRQSVAFWCNPISGHATLYWYQQILGQGPKLLIQFQNNGVVDDSQLPKDRFSAERLKGVDSTLKIQPAKLEDSAVYLCASSSWEYEPQHFGDGTRLSIL.

This clone appeared a single time. CDR3 loop: CASKGGHEQYF. The CDR3 DNA reads as TGTGCCAGCAAAGGAGGCCACGAGCAGTACTTC. The rearrangement joins TRBV27 to TRBJ2-7; maybe TRBD2 (5 bases). The germline CDR1 and CDR2 sequences are MNHEY and SMNVEV (reference sequence). V lost 7 bases and J 5 bases, leaving 9 bases between the germline ends. The CDR3 totals 11 residues.

The V call is TRBV19, the J call TRBJ2-7; 10 bases align to TRBD2. V lost 6 bases to trimming and J lost 6 bases; unmatched junction nucleotides: 8. CDR1 is LNHDA and CDR2 is SQIVND in the germline V gene (reference sequence). CDR3 size: 14 residues. The CDR3 DNA reads TGTGCCAGTAGCCCTCTAGCGGGAGTATCCGAGCAGTACTTC. Its translation: CASSPLAGVSEQYF.

This clone was counted a single time. The rearrangement links TRBV2 to TRBJ1-5; 10 bases align to TRBD1. This CDR3 comprises 15 residues. Germline CDR1 and CDR2: SNHLY and FYNNEI. V lost 6 bases and J lost 3; bases outside the gene matches: 5. CDR3 loop: CASRGTGAFNQPQHF. CDR3 DNA sequence: TGTGCCAGCAGAGGGACAGGGGCCTTCAATCAGCCCCAGCATTTT.

This clone was seen many times. This sequence joins TRBV6-4 and TRBJ2-5, with 9 bases lining up with TRBD1. V lost 4 bases and J lost 2; bases outside the gene matches: 5. The CDR3 contains 15 residues. The V gene's germline CDR1 is MRHNA and CDR2 SNTAGT. The CDR3 nucleotides read TGTGCCAGCAGTGTCACAGGGGGCCAACAAGAGACCCAGTACTTC. Its protein is CASSVTGGQQETQYF.

V is TRBV5-1 and J is TRBJ2-3; the match to TRBD2 covers 9 bases. This CDR3 is built from 15 residues. In germline, CDR1 is SGHRS, CDR2 YFSETQ. V shed 2 bases, J shed 5 bases, and the junction held 6 bases outside the gene matches. The DNA of the CDR3 is TGCGCCAGCAGCTTCGGCGGGGGGGAGGTAGATACGCAGTATTTT. This encodes CASSFGGGEVDTQYF.

The rearrangement joins TRBV10-3 to TRBJ1-2, with D uncertain. The germline gives CDR1 ENHRY, CDR2 SYGVKD. Trimming took 3 bases from V and 3 from J, leaving 20 bases between them. This CDR3 is 17 amino acids long. The CDR3 loop reads CAISDGGARTNYYGYTF. The CDR3 DNA reads TGTGCCATCAGTGACGGAGGTGCACGAACGAACTACTATGGCTACACCTTC.